The 20 T cell receptor beta chains below were found in one sample sequenced in a study of blood T cell repertoires in COVID-19. The table came from immunoSEQ multiplex PCR; TCRdb's copy has only in-frame clones and leaves some out. The sample has roughly 200,000 clones, around 86% seen once. The sample comprised peripheral blood. The receptor source for this set is a woman between 50 and 59 years old with COVID-19, enrolled during active disease.

This clone was counted between two and nine times. This chain uses TRBV2 with TRBJ1-6; no reliable D call. From germline, CDR1 is SNHLY and CDR2 FYNNEI. The CDR3 has 15 residues. V dropped 6 bases and J dropped 6 bases, with 15 bases sitting between them. The CDR3 nucleotides read TGTGCCAGCAGGATATACAGACAAAGTAATTCACCCCTCCACTTT. It specifies CASRIYRQSNSPLHF. Supplemented by reference TRBV2 and TRBJ1-6, the full variable domain reads EPEVTQTPSHQVTQMGQEVILRCVPISNHLYFYWYRQILGQKVEFLVSFYNNEISEKSEIFDDQFSVERPDGSNFTLKIRSTKLEDSAMYFCASRIYRQSNSPLHFGNGTRLTVT.

The chain combines TRBV5-1 with TRBJ2-2; the match to TRBD1 covers 10 bases. This CDR3 has 16 amino acids. The V gene end was trimmed by 3 bases and the J gene end by 3 bases; junction bases not matched to a gene: 5. Germline CDR1 SGHRS, CDR2 YFSETQ. The chain's CDR3 is CASSYRTGGDTGELFF. In DNA form, the CDR3 reads TGCGCCAGCAGCTATAGGACAGGGGGTGACACCGGGGAGCTGTTTTTT. Full variable domain (remainder filled in from reference TRBV5-1 and TRBJ2-2): KAGVTQTPRYLIKTRGQQVTLSCSPISGHRSVSWYQQTPGQGLQFLFEYFSETQRNKGNFPGRFSGRQFSNSRSEMNVSTLELGDSALYLCASSYRTGGDTGELFFGEGSRLTVL.

The chain is built from TRBV28 and TRBJ1-2, with 7 bases that match TRBD1. Trimming cost V 8 bases and J 8 bases; bases outside gene matches: 17. Germline V CDR1 and CDR2: MDHEN, SYDVKM. This CDR3 is 15 amino acids long. CDR3 sequence (DNA): TGTGCCAGCTCGAGGGAAGCCAGGGTAGGGGGCGGCTACACCTTC. Protein: CASSREARVGGGYTF.

This clone was detected a few times. This chain uses TRBV3-1 (or the pseudogene TRBV3-2) with TRBJ2-1; 7 bases are shared with TRBD2. Germline CDR1 is LGHDT and CDR2 is YNNKEL (reference sequence). V shed 1 base and J 7 bases; nucleotides not matched to a gene: 7. There are 15 residues in the CDR3. CDR3 in amino acids: CASSQARAGRNEQFF. CDR3 bases: TGTGCCAGCAGCCAAGCCCGAGCGGGGAGGAATGAGCAGTTCTTC.

V usage is TRBV28 and J usage is TRBJ1-4; D gene uncertain. The CDR3 is made up of 12 amino acids. V was trimmed by 3 bases and J by 11 bases, leaving 10 bases between them. Germline V gives CDR1 MDHEN, CDR2 SYDVKM. This chain's CDR3 is CASSFFGEKLFF. CDR3 DNA: TGTGCCAGCAGTTTTTTCGGGGAGAAACTGTTTTTT.

This chain connects TRBV13 to TRBJ2-1; D is possibly TRBD1 (6 bases). This CDR3 is built from 15 residues. Trimming shortened V by 5 bases and J by 2 bases, and 13 bases separated the two germline ends. In germline, CDR1 is PRHDT, CDR2 FYEKMQ (reference sequence). The DNA for the CDR3 is TGTGCCAGCAGCCCACTCAGGGGAACCTACAATGAGCAGTTCTTC. Protein: CASSPLRGTYNEQFF.

The CDR3 reads CASSAGGGPGANVLTF. CDR3 DNA: TGTGCCAGCAGTGCGGGGGGAGGGCCCGGGGCCAACGTCCTGACTTTC. This sequence joins TRBV6-1 and TRBJ2-6; the match to TRBD2 covers 7 bases. V was clipped by 4 bases and J by 4 bases; unmatched bases: 7. This CDR3 comprises 16 residues. CDR1 and CDR2 (germline): MNHNS, SASEGT.

This chain joins TRBV6-1 and TRBJ2-5; D gene unclear. CDR3 length: 15 amino acids. Trimming left V 0 bases short and J 2 bases short, with 10 bases between. Germline CDR1 MNHNS, CDR2 SASEGT. The DNA of the CDR3 is TGTGCCAGCAGTGAAGCGCGAACAGCACAAGAGACCCAGTACTTC. Translation: CASSEARTAQETQYF.

The chain uses TRBV20-1 and TRBJ1-6; perhaps TRBD1 as D (5 bases). The CDR3 totals 10 residues. Trimming cost V 6 bases and J 14 bases, with 11 bases left between them. Germline V gene lookup returns CDR1 DFQATT and CDR2 SNEGSKA (reference sequence). The CDR3 nucleotides read TGCAGTGCACAGGACACCACCCTCCACTTT. Translated, it gives CSAQDTTLHF.

The chain couples TRBV19 to TRBJ1-5; TRBD1 aligns across 8 bases. J was trimmed by 4 bases and V by 10 bases; bases with no gene match: 12. CDR3 length equals 15 residues. The germline gives CDR1 LNHDA, CDR2 SQIVND (reference sequence). The CDR3: CATTPGQGGNQPQHF. CDR3 bases: TGTGCCACCACGCCCGGACAGGGTGGGAATCAGCCCCAGCATTTT.

This chain's CDR3 is CASSLGALAGPDNEQFF. For the CDR3, the DNA is TGTGCCAGCAGCTTAGGTGCGCTAGCGGGCCCCGACAATGAGCAGTTCTTC. The chain combines TRBV11-3 with TRBJ2-1; 8 nucleotides match TRBD2. Germline CDR1 SGHNT, CDR2 YENEEA. This CDR3 comprises 17 residues. V gave up 1 base and J gave up 5 bases; unmatched junction bases: 10.

The genes are TRBV9 and TRBJ2-6, with 7 bases lining up with TRBD1. The V and J ends lost 1 base and 3 bases, in that order; junction bases with no gene match: 10. Germline CDR1 SGDLS, CDR2 YYNGEE. CDR3 length: 18 residues. The CDR3: CASSVNLAGGIGANVLTF. In DNA form, the CDR3 reads TGTGCCAGCAGCGTAAATTTGGCAGGGGGAATTGGGGCCAACGTCCTGACTTTC.

The CDR3 reads CASSSAGFGYTF. The CDR3 DNA sequence: TGTGCCAGCAGTTCCGCAGGTTTTGGCTACACCTTC. The J gene is TRBJ1-2, the V gene TRBV28; D not resolved. Germline V CDR1 and CDR2: MDHEN, SYDVKM. CDR3 length: 12 residues. Trimming pared 4 bases from V and 7 bases from J, leaving 10 bases between.

V usage is TRBV27 and J usage is TRBJ2-7; 10 bases fit TRBD1. CDR1 and CDR2 (germline): MNHEY, SMNVEV (reference sequence). J lost 0 bases, V lost 4 bases, and 3 bases had no gene match. The CDR3 has 15 residues. CDR3 nucleotides: TGTGCCAGCAGTTGGGGGACAGGGGTCTCCTACGAGCAGTACTTC. As protein: CASSWGTGVSYEQYF.

The CDR3 nucleotides are TGTGCCAGCAATACGGGTGGTTGGACTGAAGCTTTCTTT. It yields the protein CASNTGGWTEAFF. V is TRBV2 and J is TRBJ1-1; no reliable D call. The CDR3 has 13 residues. V lost 7 bases, J lost 5 bases, and 14 bases lay in between. Per the germline V gene, CDR1 is SNHLY and CDR2 is FYNNEI.

V and J are TRBV6-5 and TRBJ1-1; D is perhaps TRBD1 (5 bases). Trimming cost V 5 bases and J 4 bases, with 17 bases left between them. CDR3 size: 15 residues. Germline CDR1 reads MNHEY; CDR2 reads SVGAGI. The CDR3 DNA follows: TGTGCCAGCAGTCGACGTGCGCAGGGAGGCACTGAAGCTTTCTTT. Translated: CASSRRAQGGTEAFF.

DNA of the CDR3: TGTGCCAGCACCAGGGGGCGGGACACAGATACGCAGTATTTT. Translation: CASTRGRDTDTQYF. The rearrangement uses TRBV2 and TRBJ2-3; TRBD1 matches at 8 bases. The CDR3 has 14 amino acids. Per germline, CDR1 SNHLY and CDR2 FYNNEI. V was pared by 7 bases and J by 2 bases, with 5 bases of the junction left unmatched. The entire variable domain, with the rest obtained from reference TRBV2 and TRBJ2-3, is as follows: EPEVTQTPSHQVTQMGQEVILRCVPISNHLYFYWYRQILGQKVEFLVSFYNNEISEKSEIFDDQFSVERPDGSNFTLKIRSTKLEDSAMYFCASTRGRDTDTQYFGPGTRLTVL.

J is TRBJ2-1 and V is TRBV19, with no clear D. CDR3 size: 12 residues. The germline V gene encodes CDR1 LNHDA and CDR2 SQIVND (reference sequence). V shed 5 bases and J shed 4 bases, with 6 bases lying between them. The CDR3 coding sequence is TGTGCCAGTAGTCCCGGGTACAATGAGCAGTTCTTC. The encoded protein is CASSPGYNEQFF. The complete variable domain, with remaining parts taken from reference TRBV19 and TRBJ2-1, reads DGGITQSPKYLFRKEGQNVTLSCEQNLNHDAMYWYRQDPGQGLRLIYYSQIVNDFQKGDIAEGYSVSREKKESFPLTVTSAQKNPTAFYLCASSPGYNEQFFGPGTRLTVL.

The V and J genes are TRBV6-5 and TRBJ1-2, with 8 bases fitting TRBD1. Germline V gene sequence: CDR1 MNHEY, CDR2 SVGAGI. This CDR3 region has 16 residues. The J segment lost 4 bases and the V segment lost 2 bases, leaving 9 bases of the junction unmatched. Here the CDR3 reads CASSYRGTGPSYGYTF. CDR3 sequence (DNA): TGTGCCAGCAGTTACCGGGGGACAGGTCCCTCCTATGGCTACACCTTC.

This chain connects TRBV27 to TRBJ2-1; the D gene is possibly TRBD2 (5 bases). The germline V gene has CDR1 MNHEY and CDR2 SMNVEV (reference sequence). V was pared by 2 bases and J by 1 base, with 12 bases between. The CDR3 loop spans 16 amino acids. CDR3 DNA sequence: TGTGCCAGCAGTTTAAGCGGAGGTGGGTCCTACAATGAGCAGTTCTTC. Protein product: CASSLSGGGSYNEQFF.